This TCR beta chain came from a study of control samples from healthy donors and cancer patients. Germline CDR1 is SGHTS and CDR2 is YDEGEE. J gave up 8 bases and V 2 bases, and 6 bases lay outside the gene matches. CDR3 length equals 13 residues. A single count supports this clone. Using immunoSEQ multiplex PCR, the repertoire was profiled, and TCRdb retains in-frame clones only, with some absent. The table shows tens of thousands of clones, with over 75% occurring only once. J is TRBJ1-1 and V is TRBV5-8, with 7 bases lining up with TRBD1. This clonotype was sampled from a woman in her 50s in good health. The sequencing input was blood. The CDR3 region has the DNA TGTGCCAGCAGCTTTGGGGGGACAGCAGAAGCTTTCTTT. Translated: CASSFGGTAEAFF.